Listed here are 24 T cell receptor beta chains from one sample, sequenced in a study of control samples from healthy donors and cancer patients. Assay used: immunoSEQ multiplex PCR; TCRdb lists only in-frame clones, some missing. The sample consists of some 150,000 clones, over 95% of them appearing once. Sequencing input: blood. These receptors came from a woman in her thirties in good health.

The V and J genes are TRBV30 and TRBJ1-2, with D possibly TRBD1 on 5 matching bases. Trimming shortened V by 3 bases and J by 3 bases, and 17 bases separated the two germline ends. The CDR3 length is 15 residues. Germline values: CDR1 GTSNPN, CDR2 SVGIG (reference sequence). For the CDR3, the DNA is TGTGCCTGGAGCCCTTTTGAGGGGTGGGACTATGGCTACACCTTC. Amino acid sequence: CAWSPFEGWDYGYTF.

This clone has a single count. The chain uses TRBV5-1 and TRBJ1-1, with D perhaps matching TRBD1 (6 bases). Germline loops: CDR1 SGHRS, CDR2 YFSETQ. Deletions cut 5 bases from V and 4 bases from J, with 15 bases between. The CDR3 totals 14 residues. Here the CDR3 reads CASRTSQGSTEAFF. The CDR3 bases are TGCGCCAGCAGGACCTCACAGGGAAGCACTGAAGCTTTCTTT.

The chain carries TRBV15 and TRBJ2-3; 7 nucleotides align to TRBD2. The V gene end was trimmed by 5 bases and the J gene end by 1 base; junction bases not matched to a gene: 6. The germline V gene encodes CDR1 LNHNV and CDR2 YYDKDF (reference sequence). The CDR3 sequence is 15 residues long. This CDR3 is CATSGLGGGTDTQYF. In DNA, the CDR3 is TGTGCCACCAGCGGCCTTGGGGGGGGCACAGATACGCAGTATTTT.

In this sample, this clone turned up once. V is TRBV30 and J is TRBJ1-6; D unresolved. CDR1 is GTSNPN, CDR2 SVGIG, per germline (reference sequence). This CDR3 comprises 14 residues. The V and J ends lost 5 bases and 7 bases respectively, with 15 bases between them. Here the CDR3 reads CAWALTPRNSPLHF. The CDR3 nucleotides are TGTGCCTGGGCCCTCACTCCACGGAATTCACCCCTCCACTTT.

The rearrangement links TRBV18 to TRBJ2-2; D unresolved. Trimming stripped 3 bases from V and 4 bases from J, with 15 bases between. The CDR3 is made up of 16 amino acids. Germline CDR1 KGHSH, CDR2 LQKENI. CDR3 DNA sequence: TGTGCCAGCTCACCGAAGGCTTCTTCGGGCACCGGGGAGCTGTTTTTT. This sequence encodes CASSPKASSGTGELFF.

The chain has TRBV9 and TRBJ2-2; 12 nucleotides match TRBD2. The CDR3 loop spans 17 amino acids. CDR1 and CDR2 (germline): SGDLS, YYNGEE. The ends lost 4 bases at V and 3 bases at J; junction bases unmatched: 7. The CDR3 sequence: CASSTGTSGPYTGELFF. CDR3 DNA sequence: TGTGCCAGCAGCACCGGGACTAGCGGGCCATACACCGGGGAGCTGTTTTTT.

The DNA of the CDR3 is TGTGCCAGCAGCATAAATATAGGAAGCCAAGAGACCCAGTACTTC. Encoded protein: CASSINIGSQETQYF. J is TRBJ2-5 and V is TRBV3-1 (or the pseudogene TRBV3-2); no clear D gene. V lost 5 bases and J 1 base, leaving 14 bases between the germline ends. Germline V gene sequence: CDR1 LGHDT, CDR2 YNNKEL (reference sequence). This CDR3 spans 15 amino acids.

This chain uses TRBV11-2 with TRBJ2-2; D unresolved. Germline values: CDR1 SGHAT, CDR2 FQNNGV. The ends were cut back, 5 bases at V and 7 bases at J, with 8 bases in the middle. The CDR3 contains 12 residues. CDR3 in DNA: TGTGCCAGCAGCCATCAAAGCGGGGAGCTGTTTTTT. Its translation is CASSHQSGELFF.

The rearrangement links TRBV7-9 to TRBJ2-7, with 13 bases aligning to TRBD2. The CDR3 covers 14 residues. The V gene's germline CDR1 is SEHNR and CDR2 FQNEAQ (reference sequence). Losses at the gene ends were 5 bases for V and 7 bases for J; bases not matched to a gene: 5. This CDR3 reads CASSVTSGRSEQYF. CDR3 sequence (DNA): TGTGCCAGCAGCGTGACTAGCGGGAGGTCAGAGCAGTACTTC.

This clone showed up just once. This rearrangement joins TRBV5-1 to TRBJ2-6; no firm D call. With 4 bases removed from V and 0 bases from J, the gap between germline ends came to 8 bases. CDR1 is SGHRS and CDR2 is YFSETQ in the germline V gene. CDR3 length: 15 residues. This CDR3 is CASSLDASGANVLTF. Written as DNA, the CDR3 is TGCGCCAGCAGCCTTGACGCCTCTGGGGCCAACGTCCTGACTTTC. The full variable domain, rest sourced from reference TRBV5-1 and TRBJ2-6, is KAGVTQTPRYLIKTRGQQVTLSCSPISGHRSVSWYQQTPGQGLQFLFEYFSETQRNKGNFPGRFSGRQFSNSRSEMNVSTLELGDSALYLCASSLDASGANVLTFGAGSRLTVL.

This clone came up once. The V gene is TRBV7-9, the J gene TRBJ1-5, with TRBD1 matching over 7 bases. With V trimmed by 1 base and J by 3 bases, 3 bases remained unmatched. The CDR3 totals 15 residues. CDR1 is SEHNR, CDR2 FQNEAQ, per germline (reference sequence). This CDR3 is CASSLGDSSNQPQHF. The CDR3 DNA follows: TGTGCCAGCAGCTTAGGGGACAGCTCCAATCAGCCCCAGCATTTT.

Note on this clone: Other DNA sequences of this sample code for an identical CDR3. The rearrangement uses TRBV12-3 or TRBV12-4 and TRBJ1-5; D is unresolved. The CDR3 covers 13 residues. V lost 6 bases to trimming and J lost 7 bases, with 13 bases between them. Here the CDR3 reads CASSRRDGQPQHF. DNA for the CDR3: TGTGCCAGCAGCCGTAGGGATGGACAGCCCCAGCATTTT.

The chain uses TRBV12-5 and TRBJ1-5, with D perhaps TRBD1 (5 bases). CDR3 length equals 13 residues. V was cut by 7 bases and J by 4 bases, with 11 bases left in between. Germline values: CDR1 LGHNT, CDR2 FRNRAP. For the CDR3, the DNA is TGTGCTAGTGCCTGGGGCTTGAATCAGCCCCAGCATTTT. Protein: CASAWGLNQPQHF.

The chain is built from TRBV27 and TRBJ2-1; possibly TRBD2 for D (5 bases). The CDR3 extends over 13 amino acids. Trimming shortened V by 5 bases and J by 0 bases, and 5 bases separated the two germline ends. The germline CDR1 and CDR2 sequences are MNHEY and SMNVEV (reference sequence). CDR3 sequence: CASSEGSYNEQFF. Written as DNA, the CDR3 is TGTGCCAGCAGTGAGGGCTCCTACAATGAGCAGTTCTTC.

The V gene is TRBV3-1 (or the pseudogene TRBV3-2), the J gene TRBJ1-3; D uncertain. V was clipped by 0 bases and J by 0 bases, with 18 bases between them. This CDR3 comprises 19 residues. The germline V gene encodes CDR1 LGHDT and CDR2 YNNKEL (reference sequence). The DNA for the CDR3 is TGTGCCAGCAGCCAAGATTGGCGCTCATGGACTACCTCTGGAAACACCATATATTTT. Protein sequence: CASSQDWRSWTTSGNTIYF.

The rearrangement links TRBV11-2 to TRBJ1-6; 8 bases map to TRBD1. V dropped 5 bases and J dropped 10; count of bases not matched to a gene: 7. The CDR3 extends over 14 amino acids. Germline V gene data show CDR1 as SGHAT and CDR2 as FQNNGV. This CDR3 is CASSAPGQVSPLHF. CDR3 nucleotides: TGTGCCAGCAGCGCTCCGGGACAGGTATCACCCCTCCACTTT.

The chain links TRBV9 to TRBJ2-3; TRBD2 agrees at 12 bases. V was pared by 0 bases and J by 5 bases, with 4 bases of the junction left unmatched. Germline V lookup: CDR1 SGDLS, CDR2 YYNGEE. This CDR3 is 16 amino acids long. The CDR3 region is CASSVGLAGGQDTQYF. For the CDR3, the DNA is TGTGCCAGCAGCGTAGGTCTAGCGGGGGGGCAAGATACGCAGTATTTT. Filled out from reference TRBV9 and TRBJ2-3, the complete variable domain reads DSGVTQTPKHLITATGQRVTLRCSPRSGDLSVYWYQQSLDQGLQFLIQYYNGEERAKGNILERFSAQQFPDLHSELNLSSLELGDSALYFCASSVGLAGGQDTQYFGPGTRLTVL.

This chain links TRBV2 with TRBJ2-2; D is uncertain. The CDR3 totals 15 residues. Germline-derived CDR1 and CDR2 are SNHLY and FYNNEI. V was pared by 2 bases and J by 4 bases, with 11 bases between. DNA for the CDR3: TGTGCCAGCAGTGAAATAAGGTTATTCACCGGGGAGCTGTTTTTT. This translates into CASSEIRLFTGELFF.

This sequence joins TRBV6-5 and TRBJ2-7; D gene uncertain. V lost 7 bases, J lost 0 bases, and 7 bases lay in between. CDR3 length: 12 amino acids. Germline assignment: CDR1 MNHEY and CDR2 SVGAGI. In nucleotides, the CDR3 is TGTGCCAGCAACCTTTTCTCCTACGAGCAGTACTTC. It is translated as CASNLFSYEQYF.

The chain carries TRBV5-1 and TRBJ2-7; D is perhaps TRBD2 (5 bases). Germline loops: CDR1 SGHRS, CDR2 YFSETQ. The CDR3 spans 12 residues. V was cut by 3 bases and J by 7 bases, with 11 bases left in between. CDR3 coding DNA: TGCGCCAGCAGCTCCCAGACGGGGGAGCAGTACTTC. It is translated as CASSSQTGEQYF.

This clone was found once. The chain has TRBV5-1 and TRBJ2-3; TRBD1 agrees at 10 bases. The junction had 4 bases not matched to a gene; V was cut back by 3 bases and J by 3 bases. Looked up from germline, CDR1 is SGHRS and CDR2 is YFSETQ. The CDR3 consists of 15 residues. The CDR3 loop reads CASSSGTGVTDTQYF. In nucleotides, the CDR3 is TGCGCCAGCAGCTCCGGGACAGGGGTTACAGATACGCAGTATTTT. Full variable domain (missing parts from reference TRBV5-1 and TRBJ2-3): KAGVTQTPRYLIKTRGQQVTLSCSPISGHRSVSWYQQTPGQGLQFLFEYFSETQRNKGNFPGRFSGRQFSNSRSEMNVSTLELGDSALYLCASSSGTGVTDTQYFGPGTRLTVL.

This chain joins TRBV25-1 and TRBJ2-1; 8 positions agree with TRBD2. The length of the CDR3 is 14 residues. Germline CDR1 reads MGHDK; CDR2 reads SYGVNS. Unmatched junction bases numbered 6, after V lost 7 bases and J lost 4 bases. The CDR3 DNA follows: TGTGCCAGCATGTTAGCGGGACTATACAATGAGCAGTTCTTC. This gives the protein CASMLAGLYNEQFF.

The J gene is TRBJ1-1, the V gene TRBV12-3 or TRBV12-4; 8 bases align to TRBD1. The J segment lost 6 bases and the V segment lost 6 bases, leaving 6 bases of the junction unmatched. The CDR3 loop spans 13 amino acids. Here the CDR3 DNA reads TGTGCCAGCAGCCGGACAGGGCTGGCTGAAGCTTTCTTT. Protein product: CASSRTGLAEAFF.

The rearrangement joins TRBV20-1 to TRBJ2-1, with 7 bases matching TRBD2. Looked up from germline, CDR1 is DFQATT and CDR2 is SNEGSKA (reference sequence). With 3 bases clipped from V and 0 bases from J, the junction kept 5 bases outside the gene matches. The CDR3 contains 15 residues. DNA for the CDR3: TGCAGTGCTAGTACGATAGCGGGCTCCTACAATGAGCAGTTCTTC. This translates into CSASTIAGSYNEQFF.